The source of this T cell receptor beta chain is a study of vaccination and CD4 T cells after COVID-19. Across the study: Sampling post-COVID took place a median around 99 days after diagnosis (range 35 to 161). Overlapping spike peptides of SARS-CoV-2, HCoV-NL63, HCoV-OC43 and HCoV-229E were used, and cells were stimulated with them.

The Oncomine TCR Beta short-read assay was applied to DNA of cultured CD4+ T cells. Using its own MiXCR run on the PCR reads, TCRdb lists one record per CDR3 protein. The table includes more than 10,000 distinct CDR3 sequences, about 45% detected once. Germline CDR1 reads GTSNPN; CDR2 reads SVGIG (reference sequence). The CDR3 consists of 13 residues. The germline V and J ends were trimmed by 1 base and 2 bases, with 7 bases remaining between them. Treatment in this sample: roughly 11-day PBMC culture with coronavirus spike peptide pools or control peptides (ViraFEST assay). Peptide pools at about 9.5 ug/ml, together with 10 IU/ml IL-2, were added to cultures of some 2 million PBMCs per well. Comments on this clonotype: Its antigen remains unidentified.

The sequence was obtained from a human donor who had recovered from COVID-19. The rearrangement uses TRBV30 and TRBJ2-3; no clear D gene. Sequenced material: CD4+ T cells from blood, cultured in vitro. CDR3 nucleotides: TGTGCCTGGAGTGCGCAGCTCACAGATACGCAGTATTTT. Amino acid sequence: CAWSAQLTDTQYF.